This T cell receptor (beta chain) comes out of a study of blood T cell repertoires in COVID-19. The data were produced by immunoSEQ multiplex PCR, yet TCRdb's version contains in-frame clones alone and is incomplete. The sample has a few hundred thousand clones; roughly 90% are singletons. This CDR3 has 16 amino acids. V was clipped by 7 bases and J by 4 bases; unmatched bases: 14. Germline loops: CDR1 LNHDA, CDR2 SQIVND (reference sequence). The rearrangement uses TRBV19 and TRBJ2-5; 8 positions match TRBD2. This receptor was obtained from a woman in her thirties with COVID-19, enrolled during active disease. Sequencing was performed on peripheral blood. The CDR3 sequence: CASKARGSGEGETQYF. CDR3 coding DNA: TGTGCCAGTAAGGCCAGGGGTAGCGGGGAGGGAGAGACCCAGTACTTC.